This TCR beta chain appears in the sequencing data of a study of T cell responses to AZD1222 COVID-19 vaccine. Findings of the study overall: Regions 160-218 and 743-854 dominated among vaccine-associated CD4 TCRs spanning spike.

TCRdb's copy holds only in-frame clones and misses some; the assay was immunoSEQ multiplex PCR. The table shows 150,000 to 200,000 clones, with roughly nine tenths occurring only once. Germline values: CDR1 GTSNPN, CDR2 SVGIG (reference sequence). The CDR3 runs 14 residues. V trimming: 3 bases; J trimming: 2 bases; junction bases outside the gene matches: 3. As regards this clone: Its antigen is currently unknown.

The chain has TRBV30 and TRBJ2-2; 7 bases fit TRBD2. The specimen was peripheral blood, collected on day 0 of AZD1222 vaccination. This receptor was identified in an adult in good health. CDR3 nucleotide sequence: TGTGCCTGGAGGAGGGGACTAAACACCGGGGAGCTGTTTTTT. This translates into CAWRRGLNTGELFF.